A selection of T cell receptor beta chains follows, all from one sample in a study of OX40 agonist ivuxolimab in advanced cancers. Profiled with immunoSEQ multiplex PCR; TCRdb holds only in-frame clones, not every one. The sample gives some 51,000 clones, approximately 83% of which show up once; approximately 11% is in the top ten. The source was CD4+ or CD8+ T cells sorted from blood, collected in a trial of the OX40 agonist ivuxolimab. All receptors derive from an adult with an advanced solid tumor such as melanoma, head and neck, liver or kidney cancer. Each CDR3 is given with its conserved first and last residue. A D gene is named only where the DNA matches it firmly. Only part of the rows carry a size: once, few, many, or a class if the clone is expanded.

V gene: TRBV6-5
J gene: TRBJ1-3
clone size: once
D gene: .
CDR3 DNA: TGTGCCAGCAGCAGGACGGTAGGAAACACCATATATTTT
CDR3 protein: CASSRTVGNTIYF

V gene: TRBV7-9
J gene: TRBJ2-3
clone size: few
D gene: .
CDR3 DNA: TGTGCCAGCCGCAGGGGCACAGATACGCAGTATTTT
CDR3 protein: CASRRGTDTQYF

V gene: TRBV4-1
J gene: TRBJ2-7
clone size: once
D gene: .
CDR3 DNA: TGCGCCAGCAGCTTTACCAGTGGACAGTGGTACGAGCAGTACTTC
CDR3 protein: CASSFTSGQWYEQYF

V gene: TRBV15
J gene: TRBJ2-2
clone size: .
D gene: TRBD1
CDR3 DNA: TGTGCCACCAGCGCGCCGTCGGACAGGGAGGCCGGGGAGCTGTTTTTT
CDR3 protein: CATSAPSDREAGELFF

V gene: TRBV15
J gene: TRBJ1-2
clone size: .
D gene: .
CDR3 DNA: TGTGCCACCAGCAGAGTTGACGGCGGATATGGCTACACCTTC
CDR3 protein: CATSRVDGGYGYTF

V gene: TRBV5-4
J gene: TRBJ2-1
clone size: .
D gene: .
CDR3 DNA: TGTGCCAGCAGCCAGACAGTAAATGAGCAGTTCTTC
CDR3 protein: CASSQTVNEQFF

V gene: TRBV9
J gene: TRBJ1-2
clone size: once
D gene: .
CDR3 DNA: TGTGCCAGCAGCGTATCTGAGATGGGCTACACCTTC
CDR3 protein: CASSVSEMGYTF

V gene: TRBV2
J gene: TRBJ1-2
clone size: few
D gene: TRBD1
CDR3 DNA: TGTGCCAGCAGACCCGGGACAGGGGTCTATGGCTACACCTTC
CDR3 protein: CASRPGTGVYGYTF

V gene: TRBV5-4
J gene: TRBJ1-1
clone size: few
D gene: .
CDR3 DNA: TGTGCCATCGGGCAGGGGTACACTGAAGCTTTCTTT
CDR3 protein: CAIGQGYTEAFF

V gene: TRBV29-1
J gene: TRBJ2-5
clone size: .
D gene: TRBD2
CDR3 DNA: TGCAGCGTTATGTCCTGGGAGGGGACCCAGTACTTC
CDR3 protein: CSVMSWEGTQYF

V gene: TRBV6-5
J gene: TRBJ1-1
clone size: once
D gene: .
CDR3 DNA: TGTGCCAGCACCCCCCCTTTCAGATCCGCGTCTGAAGCTTTCTTT
CDR3 protein: CASTPPFRSASEAFF

V gene: TRBV9
J gene: TRBJ1-1
clone size: .
D gene: TRBD1
CDR3 DNA: TGTGCCAGCAGCGTATCGACAGGGGTCACTGAAGCTTTCTTT
CDR3 protein: CASSVSTGVTEAFF

V gene: TRBV14
J gene: TRBJ1-4
clone size: .
D gene: .
CDR3 DNA: TGTGCCAGCAGCCGCGGCACTGTTAATGAAAAACTGTTTTTT
CDR3 protein: CASSRGTVNEKLFF

V gene: TRBV5-1
J gene: TRBJ2-7
clone size: .
D gene: .
CDR3 DNA: TGCGCCAGCAGCTTACAGGGCTACGAGCAGTACTTC
CDR3 protein: CASSLQGYEQYF

V gene: TRBV5-4
J gene: TRBJ1-2
clone size: .
D gene: .
CDR3 DNA: TGTGCCAGCACAAAGGACCGATGGGGCTACACCTTC
CDR3 protein: CASTKDRWGYTF

V gene: TRBV14
J gene: TRBJ1-1
clone size: .
D gene: .
CDR3 DNA: TGTGCCAGCAGCCAAGACCCACCCGGGTCCCTTCCGCACACTGAAGCTTTCTTT
CDR3 protein: CASSQDPPGSLPHTEAFF

V gene: TRBV4-1
J gene: TRBJ1-2
clone size: .
D gene: .
CDR3 DNA: TGCGCCAGCAGCCAAGAGGGGTCGGTATATGGCTACACCTTC
CDR3 protein: CASSQEGSVYGYTF

V gene: TRBV27
J gene: TRBJ1-2
clone size: once
D gene: .
CDR3 DNA: TGTGCCAGCACCCCCGGGGGGTACTATGGCTACACCTTC
CDR3 protein: CASTPGGYYGYTF

V gene: TRBV4-3
J gene: TRBJ1-6
clone size: .
D gene: TRBD1
CDR3 DNA: TGCGCCAGCAGCCAAGAACCCCTGACAGGGGATAGTTTCGGTGATACGCTCCACTTT
CDR3 protein: CASSQEPLTGDSFGDTLHF

V gene: TRBV7-9
J gene: TRBJ1-2
clone size: .
D gene: .
CDR3 DNA: TGTGCCAGCAGCTTAGGGGAGGTCGGCTACACCTTC
CDR3 protein: CASSLGEVGYTF

V gene: TRBV4-1
J gene: TRBJ2-7
clone size: .
D gene: .
CDR3 DNA: TGCGCCAGCAGTAGGGGGAGCTCCTACGAGCAGTACTTC
CDR3 protein: CASSRGSSYEQYF

V gene: TRBV11-1
J gene: TRBJ2-7
clone size: .
D gene: TRBD2
CDR3 DNA: TGTGCCAGCAGCTTAGCACTAGCGGGGGCCAGCTACGAGCAGTACTTC
CDR3 protein: CASSLALAGASYEQYF

V gene: TRBV5-4
J gene: TRBJ1-1
clone size: .
D gene: .
CDR3 DNA: TGTGCCAGCAGCTTCAGTGGGGGGCTCCTTGAAGCTTTCTTT
CDR3 protein: CASSFSGGLLEAFF

V gene: TRBV4-2
J gene: TRBJ1-5
clone size: .
D gene: .
CDR3 DNA: TGTGCCAGCAGCCAAGAGTCGGCAGCCGTTCAGCCCCAGCATTTT
CDR3 protein: CASSQESAAVQPQHF

V gene: TRBV5-6
J gene: TRBJ1-1
clone size: .
D gene: .
CDR3 DNA: TGTGCCAGCAGCTTGGACCGTTTTCGTGACGCTTTCTTT
CDR3 protein: CASSLDRFRDAFF

V gene: TRBV27
J gene: TRBJ2-2
clone size: .
D gene: .
CDR3 DNA: TGTGCCAGCACCATACAGGGTTTTGCCGCCGGGGAGCTGTTTTTT
CDR3 protein: CASTIQGFAAGELFF

V gene: TRBV2
J gene: TRBJ1-4
clone size: .
D gene: .
CDR3 DNA: TGTGCCAGCAGTGTTTACCACCTAGGGGCAACTAATGAAAAACTGTTTTTT
CDR3 protein: CASSVYHLGATNEKLFF

V gene: TRBV28
J gene: TRBJ2-7
clone size: .
D gene: .
CDR3 DNA: TGTGCCAGCAGTTTGAGCAGCTCCTACGAGCAGTACTTC
CDR3 protein: CASSLSSSYEQYF

V gene: TRBV4-3
J gene: TRBJ1-3
clone size: .
D gene: .
CDR3 DNA: TGCGCCAGCAGCCAGGGGAGGGGGTCCGACTCTGGAAACACCATATATTTT
CDR3 protein: CASSQGRGSDSGNTIYF

V gene: TRBV9
J gene: TRBJ2-7
clone size: .
D gene: .
CDR3 DNA: TGCGCCAGCAGCACAACGGGGAGGGGGGGGGCGAGGGAGCAGTACTTC
CDR3 protein: CASSTTGRGGAREQYF

V gene: TRBV5-8
J gene: TRBJ2-2
clone size: .
D gene: .
CDR3 DNA: TGTGCCAGCAGCTTCGTTCCCGGGACCGGGGAGCTGTTTTTT
CDR3 protein: CASSFVPGTGELFF

V gene: TRBV5-1
J gene: TRBJ1-1
clone size: .
D gene: TRBD1
CDR3 DNA: TGCGCCAGCAGTCATCGGGACAGCAACACTGAAGCTTTCTTT
CDR3 protein: CASSHRDSNTEAFF

V gene: TRBV21-1
J gene: TRBJ2-3
clone size: .
D gene: .
CDR3 DNA: TGTGCCAGCACCCAGAACCTAGTGGGGTGCACAGATACGCAGTATTTT
CDR3 protein: CASTQNLVGCTDTQYF

V gene: TRBV7-9
J gene: TRBJ2-1
clone size: .
D gene: TRBD2
CDR3 DNA: TGTGCCAGCAGCCTCACTAGCGGGGGGGACAATGAGCAGTTCTTC
CDR3 protein: CASSLTSGGDNEQFF

V gene: TRBV5-1
J gene: TRBJ1-1
clone size: .
D gene: .
CDR3 DNA: TGCGCCAGCAGCCTCCGGACGGTGAACACTGAAGCTTTCTTT
CDR3 protein: CASSLRTVNTEAFF

V gene: TRBV14
J gene: TRBJ2-3
clone size: .
D gene: TRBD1
CDR3 DNA: TGTGCCAGCAGCCAAGTCATCGTCCAGGGGGCTGATACGCAGTATTTT
CDR3 protein: CASSQVIVQGADTQYF

V gene: TRBV9
J gene: TRBJ2-7
clone size: .
D gene: .
CDR3 DNA: TGTGCCAGCAGCAGGGGGTCGGGTTACGAGCAGTACTTC
CDR3 protein: CASSRGSGYEQYF